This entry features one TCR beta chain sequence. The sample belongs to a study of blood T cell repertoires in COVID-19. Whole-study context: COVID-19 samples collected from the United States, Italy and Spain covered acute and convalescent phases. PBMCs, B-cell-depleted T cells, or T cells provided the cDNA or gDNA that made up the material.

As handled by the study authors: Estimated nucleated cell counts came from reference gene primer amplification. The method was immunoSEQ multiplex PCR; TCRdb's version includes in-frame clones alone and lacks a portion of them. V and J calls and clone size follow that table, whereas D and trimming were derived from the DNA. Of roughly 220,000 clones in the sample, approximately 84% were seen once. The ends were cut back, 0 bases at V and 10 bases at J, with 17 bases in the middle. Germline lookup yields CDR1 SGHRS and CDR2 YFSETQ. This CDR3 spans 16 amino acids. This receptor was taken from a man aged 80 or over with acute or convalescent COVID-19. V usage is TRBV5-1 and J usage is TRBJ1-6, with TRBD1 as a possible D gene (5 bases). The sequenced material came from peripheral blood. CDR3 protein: CASSLVQGLSTSPLHF. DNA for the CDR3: TGCGCCAGCAGCTTGGTCCAGGGATTATCCACCTCACCCCTCCACTTT.